The clone carrying this T cell receptor (beta chain) was detected a few times. Its antigen is still unknown. Library preparation for TCR beta used quantitative 5'-RACE with molecular barcodes. MiXCR, applied by TCRdb to the 5' RACE reads, yields one record per CDR3 protein. The table includes approximately 550,000 distinct CDR3 sequences, 10% to 15% detected once. Germline V lookup: CDR1 MGHDK, CDR2 SYGVNS. The length of the CDR3 is 14 residues. V shed 1 base and J shed 6 bases, with 13 bases lying between them. These data belong to a study of CD8 T cells in ankylosing spondylitis. The study, taken as a whole, reports: In synovial fluid and blood from reactive arthritis, some motif variants were previously reported. Characteristic, it appeared, of ankylosing spondylitis blood was a TCR beta motif of 7 or 8 highly homologous variants. As reported, disease-linked clones showed significant enrichment in matched ankylosing spondylitis synovial fluid.

Source material: blood, either unsorted or a sorted T cell fraction (not recorded which). J is TRBJ2-7 and V is TRBV25-1; D call uncertain. This sequence was found in a male donor with ankylosing spondylitis. CDR3 bases: TGTGCCAGCAGTGAATTTACGTCTTCATCCGAGCAGTACTTC. It is translated as CASSEFTSSSEQYF.